The TCR beta chain under discussion was sequenced for a study of Ad26.COV2.S vaccination and SARS-CoV-2 variants. Across the study: The Ad26.COV2.S arm of the COV1001 trial was where the donor was placed.

The CDR3 totals 16 residues. Germline V gene sequence: CDR1 MNHEY, CDR2 SVGEGT. V dropped 5 bases and J dropped 9 bases, with 20 bases sitting between them. Treatment indicated: roughly 19 received Ad26.COV2.S at low or high dose, single or two shots; 5 received placebo; per-sample allocation not given. Day 63 after the first injection of vaccine or placebo was the sampling time. Boston provided a donor who was an adult aged 18-55 years. Spike of the Wuhan-strain SARS-CoV-2 was expressed by an Ad26 vector, which formed the vaccine. General study points: Breadth measured for non-spike TCRs was similar across vaccine and placebo recipients.

Concerning this clone: Its antigen is currently unknown.

The method was immunoSEQ multiplex PCR; TCRdb's version includes in-frame clones alone and lacks a portion of them. The profile shows 250,000 or so clones, around 85% of them singletons. Material: peripheral blood, obtained in a trial of Ad26.COV2.S vaccine versus placebo. The TCR originated in a person aged 18-60 years who received the Ad26.COV2.S COVID-19 vaccine or a placebo. The gene calls are TRBV6-2 or TRBV6-3 and TRBJ1-6; D is undetermined. This CDR3 is CASSGPSGGRSSPLHF. In DNA, the CDR3 is TGTGCCAGCAGTGGACCATCAGGAGGTCGGAGTTCACCCCTCCACTTT.